A selection of T cell receptor beta chains follows, all from one sample in a study of T cells in Graves' hyperthyroidism and ophthalmopathy. TCRdb called the multiplex PCR reads again in MiXCR, with one record for every CDR3 protein. The data hold roughly 500,000 distinct CDR3 sequences, with about 15% observed a single time. The specimen sequenced was blood. Receptor source: a woman in her twenties or thirties with Graves' hyperthyroidism that later progressed to Graves' ophthalmopathy. The CDR3 runs from the conserved cysteine through the conserved F or W. A D gene is named only where the DNA matches it firmly. Clone sizes are given selectively: once, few, many, or a class where the clone is expanded.

j_gene: TRBJ2-7
v_gene: TRBV12-3/TRBV12-4
d_gene: TRBD2
abundance: many
CDR3nt: TGTGCCAGCAGTCCCCGAACAACCGGGACTAAAACCTACGAGCAGTACTTC
CDR3aa: CASSPRTTGTKTYEQYF

j_gene: TRBJ1-2
v_gene: TRBV25-1
d_gene: -
abundance: many
CDR3nt: TGTGCCAGCGCTCCCGGGACAAACTATGGCTACACCTTC
CDR3aa: CASAPGTNYGYTF

j_gene: TRBJ1-6
v_gene: TRBV27
d_gene: TRBD1
abundance: many
CDR3nt: TGTGCCAGCACTACGGGACAGCTTAATTCACCCCTCCACTTT
CDR3aa: CASTTGQLNSPLHF

j_gene: TRBJ1-4
v_gene: TRBV7-9
d_gene: -
abundance: few
CDR3nt: TGTGCCAGCAGCCCTCCGGGGGGGGATGAAAAACTGTTTTTT
CDR3aa: CASSPPGGDEKLFF

j_gene: TRBJ2-2
v_gene: TRBV7-3
d_gene: TRBD2
abundance: few
CDR3nt: TGTGCCAGCAGCCTCCTCCCTTCCCGGCTAGCGGCGAACACCGGGGAGCTGTTTTTT
CDR3aa: CASSLLPSRLAANTGELFF

j_gene: TRBJ2-1
v_gene: TRBV20-1
d_gene: TRBD2
abundance: many
CDR3nt: TGCAGTGCTAGAGATGCGACTAGCGGATACAATGAGCAGTTCTTC
CDR3aa: CSARDATSGYNEQFF

j_gene: TRBJ2-3
v_gene: TRBV7-9
d_gene: -
abundance: -
CDR3nt: TGTGCCAGCAGCTTCCCGGGTCCACCCGCAGATACGCAGTATTTT
CDR3aa: CASSFPGPPADTQYF

j_gene: TRBJ2-1
v_gene: TRBV11-3
d_gene: -
abundance: many
CDR3nt: TGTGCCAGCAGCTCGAGTTGGGACGTTAGCTCCTACAATGAGCAGTTCTTC
CDR3aa: CASSSSWDVSSYNEQFF

j_gene: TRBJ2-7
v_gene: TRBV30
d_gene: -
abundance: many
CDR3nt: TGTGCCTGGAGTCTCCACGGCGAGCAGTACTTC
CDR3aa: CAWSLHGEQYF

j_gene: TRBJ1-2
v_gene: TRBV6-1
d_gene: TRBD1
abundance: many
CDR3nt: TGTGCCAGCAGAACCGGGACAGACTATGGCTACACCTTC
CDR3aa: CASRTGTDYGYTF

j_gene: TRBJ2-5
v_gene: TRBV6-2/TRBV6-3
d_gene: -
abundance: -
CDR3nt: TGTGCCAGCAGCGGGGACCAGGGGGGGCGGACCCAGTACTTC
CDR3aa: CASSGDQGGRTQYF

j_gene: TRBJ1-5
v_gene: TRBV27
d_gene: -
abundance: -
CDR3nt: TGTGCTAGCAGTTTAAGGGAGGGGATTGGCAATCAGCCCCAGCATTTT
CDR3aa: CASSLREGIGNQPQHF

j_gene: TRBJ2-1
v_gene: TRBV5-5
d_gene: TRBD1
abundance: many
CDR3nt: TGTGCCAGCAGCTTGCTCAAGGACAGGGTGAACACTGGGGACAATGAGCAGTTCTTC
CDR3aa: CASSLLKDRVNTGDNEQFF

j_gene: TRBJ1-6
v_gene: TRBV18
d_gene: -
abundance: many
CDR3nt: TGTGCCAGCTCACCAAGCCACAATTCACCCCTCCACTTT
CDR3aa: CASSPSHNSPLHF

j_gene: TRBJ2-1
v_gene: TRBV24-1
d_gene: -
abundance: -
CDR3nt: TGTGCCACCATGTCGGTGACAGCCTCCTACAATGAGCAGTTCTTC
CDR3aa: CATMSVTASYNEQFF

j_gene: TRBJ2-3
v_gene: TRBV2
d_gene: TRBD2
abundance: few
CDR3nt: TGTGCCAGCAGCCCCGGTAGCGGGAGCTCAGATACGCAGTATTTT
CDR3aa: CASSPGSGSSDTQYF

j_gene: TRBJ2-5
v_gene: TRBV3-1
d_gene: -
abundance: many
CDR3nt: TGTGCCAGCAGCCAACTAGTGGGGCAAGAGACCCAGTACTTC
CDR3aa: CASSQLVGQETQYF

j_gene: TRBJ1-2
v_gene: TRBV7-9
d_gene: -
abundance: many
CDR3nt: TGTGCCAGCAGCTTCAGTACAGCCTCACCCTATGGCTACACCTTC
CDR3aa: CASSFSTASPYGYTF

j_gene: TRBJ2-7
v_gene: TRBV19
d_gene: -
abundance: -
CDR3nt: TGTGCCAGCATAGGGGATGAGCAGTACTTC
CDR3aa: CASIGDEQYF

j_gene: TRBJ2-1
v_gene: TRBV28
d_gene: TRBD1
abundance: many
CDR3nt: TGTGCCAGCAGGGCCGGGACAGCTTACAATGAGCAGTTCTTC
CDR3aa: CASRAGTAYNEQFF

j_gene: TRBJ2-5
v_gene: TRBV6-5
d_gene: TRBD1
abundance: -
CDR3nt: TGTGCCAGCAGTTCCGACAGGGGGCGAAAGGAGACCCAGTACTTC
CDR3aa: CASSSDRGRKETQYF

j_gene: TRBJ2-7
v_gene: TRBV20-1
d_gene: -
abundance: few
CDR3nt: TGCAGTGCTAGAGATAGACTAGGCAACTACGAGCAGTACTTC
CDR3aa: CSARDRLGNYEQYF

j_gene: TRBJ1-5
v_gene: TRBV5-1
d_gene: TRBD1
abundance: few
CDR3nt: TGCGCCAGCAGCTCCGGGGACAGGGCGGATCAGCCCCAGCATTTT
CDR3aa: CASSSGDRADQPQHF

j_gene: TRBJ1-2
v_gene: TRBV4-3
d_gene: -
abundance: -
CDR3nt: TGCGCCAGCAGCCAAGTCCTGGACAGCCACTATGGCTACACCTTC
CDR3aa: CASSQVLDSHYGYTF

j_gene: TRBJ2-2
v_gene: TRBV20-1
d_gene: -
abundance: -
CDR3nt: TGCAGTGCTATTCGGGGGTCCGGGGAGCTGTTTTTT
CDR3aa: CSAIRGSGELFF